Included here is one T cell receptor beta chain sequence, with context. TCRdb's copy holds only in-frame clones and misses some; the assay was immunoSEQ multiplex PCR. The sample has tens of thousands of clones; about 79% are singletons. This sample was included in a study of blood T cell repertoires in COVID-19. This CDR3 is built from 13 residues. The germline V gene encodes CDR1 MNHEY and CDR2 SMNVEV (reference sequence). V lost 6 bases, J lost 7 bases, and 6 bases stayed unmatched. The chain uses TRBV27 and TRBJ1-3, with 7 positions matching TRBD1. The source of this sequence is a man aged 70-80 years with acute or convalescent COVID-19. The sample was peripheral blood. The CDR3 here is CASRPTGRNTIYF. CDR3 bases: TGTGCCAGCAGACCGACAGGGAGGAACACCATATATTTT.